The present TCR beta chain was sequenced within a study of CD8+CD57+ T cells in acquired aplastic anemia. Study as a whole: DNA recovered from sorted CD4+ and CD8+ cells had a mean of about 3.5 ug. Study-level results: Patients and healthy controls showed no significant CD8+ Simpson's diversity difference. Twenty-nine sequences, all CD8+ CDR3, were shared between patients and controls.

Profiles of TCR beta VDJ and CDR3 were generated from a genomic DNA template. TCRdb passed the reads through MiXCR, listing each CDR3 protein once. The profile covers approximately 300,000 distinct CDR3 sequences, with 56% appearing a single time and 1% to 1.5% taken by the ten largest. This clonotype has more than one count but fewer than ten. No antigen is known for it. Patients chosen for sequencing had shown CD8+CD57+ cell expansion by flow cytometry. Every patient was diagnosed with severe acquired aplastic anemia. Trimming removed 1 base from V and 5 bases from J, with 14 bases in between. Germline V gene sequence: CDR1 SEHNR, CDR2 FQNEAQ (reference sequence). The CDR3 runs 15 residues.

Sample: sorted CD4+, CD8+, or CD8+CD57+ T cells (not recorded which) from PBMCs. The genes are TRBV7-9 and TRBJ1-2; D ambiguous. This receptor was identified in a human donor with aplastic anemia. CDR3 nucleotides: TGTGCCAGCAGCTTAGTGAGCCAGGACCATTATGGCTACACCTTC. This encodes CASSLVSQDHYGYTF.